This T cell receptor beta chain emerged from a study of cytomegalovirus exposure and HLA in healthy donors. Although they were nominally healthy when sampled, donors likely had unrecorded immune exposures. V was trimmed by 9 bases and J by 0 bases, leaving 15 bases between them. The CDR3 is made up of 14 amino acids. Looked up from germline, CDR1 is LNHDA and CDR2 is SQIVND (reference sequence). 60 Vbeta and 13 Jbeta primers were used in PCR. The data were produced by immunoSEQ multiplex PCR, yet TCRdb's version contains in-frame clones alone and is incomplete. Among approximately 140,000 clones listed, more than 75% were seen once.

V is TRBV19 and J is TRBJ2-7; D possibly corresponds to TRBD2 (5 bases). The receptor was isolated from a human donor in good health. Sequencing was carried out using PBMCs. CDR3 amino acids: CASSKTGSSYEQYF. For the CDR3, the DNA is TGTGCCAGCTCTAAAACGGGGAGCTCCTACGAGCAGTACTTC.